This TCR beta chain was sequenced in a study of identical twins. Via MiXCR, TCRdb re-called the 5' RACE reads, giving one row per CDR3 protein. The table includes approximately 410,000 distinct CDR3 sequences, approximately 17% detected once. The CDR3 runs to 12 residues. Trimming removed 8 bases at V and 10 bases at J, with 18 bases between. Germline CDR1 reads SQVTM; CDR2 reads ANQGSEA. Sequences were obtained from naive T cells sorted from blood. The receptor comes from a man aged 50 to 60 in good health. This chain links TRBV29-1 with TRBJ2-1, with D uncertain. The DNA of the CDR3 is TGCAGCTCGGAAGGGCCCTTTGGGGAGCAGTTCTTC. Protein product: CSSEGPFGEQFF.